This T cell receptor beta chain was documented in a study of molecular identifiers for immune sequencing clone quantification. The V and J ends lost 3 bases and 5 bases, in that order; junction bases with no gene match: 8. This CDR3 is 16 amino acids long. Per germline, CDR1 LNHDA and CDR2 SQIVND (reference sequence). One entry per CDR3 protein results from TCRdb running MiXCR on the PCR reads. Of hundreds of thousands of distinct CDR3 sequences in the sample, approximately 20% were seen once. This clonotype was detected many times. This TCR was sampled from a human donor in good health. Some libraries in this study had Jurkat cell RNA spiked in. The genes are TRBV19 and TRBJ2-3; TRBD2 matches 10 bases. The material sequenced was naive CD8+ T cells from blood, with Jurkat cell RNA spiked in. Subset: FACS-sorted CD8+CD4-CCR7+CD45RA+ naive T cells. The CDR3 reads CASSIFLAGVGDTQYF. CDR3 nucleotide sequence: TGTGCCAGTAGTATTTTCCTAGCGGGAGTAGGAGATACGCAGTATTTT.